This T cell receptor beta chain was profiled in a study of shared clonotypes between healthy human individuals. In the original workflow: Filtering differed for immunoSEQ, which gave only junction sequences without quality scores. Some clones are missing from TCRdb's copy, which holds only in-frame ones; the method was immunoSEQ multiplex PCR. The V and J calls and clone size come from that table; D and trimming were worked out from the DNA. The repertoire holds approximately 500,000 clones, with 79% as singletons. The CDR3 runs to 16 residues. The germline V gene has CDR1 SGHRS and CDR2 YFSETQ. Between the trimmed V and J ends, which lost 0 bases and 0 bases, there was a span of 10 bases.

The clonotype was recovered from a woman in her 40s in good health. Some clones in this sample may be carry-over from other donors' samples. Sequences were obtained from PBMCs. The chain couples TRBV5-1 to TRBJ2-1, with D uncertain. CDR3 DNA: TGCGCCAGCAGCTTGGCCCCTCAGAGCTCCTACAATGAGCAGTTCTTC. Translated: CASSLAPQSSYNEQFF.